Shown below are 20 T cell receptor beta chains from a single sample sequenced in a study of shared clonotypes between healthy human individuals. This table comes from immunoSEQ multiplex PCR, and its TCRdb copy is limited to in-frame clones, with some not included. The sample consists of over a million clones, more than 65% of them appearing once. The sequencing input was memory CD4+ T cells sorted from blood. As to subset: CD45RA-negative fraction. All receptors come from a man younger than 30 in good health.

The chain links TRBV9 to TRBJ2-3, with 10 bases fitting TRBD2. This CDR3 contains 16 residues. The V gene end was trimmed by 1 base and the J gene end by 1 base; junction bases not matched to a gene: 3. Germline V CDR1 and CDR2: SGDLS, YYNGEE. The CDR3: CASSVLAGGGTDTQYF. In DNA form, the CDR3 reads TGTGCCAGCAGCGTATTAGCGGGAGGCGGCACAGATACGCAGTATTTT. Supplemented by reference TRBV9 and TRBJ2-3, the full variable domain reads DSGVTQTPKHLITATGQRVTLRCSPRSGDLSVYWYQQSLDQGLQFLIQYYNGEERAKGNILERFSAQQFPDLHSELNLSSLELGDSALYFCASSVLAGGGTDTQYFGPGTRLTVL.

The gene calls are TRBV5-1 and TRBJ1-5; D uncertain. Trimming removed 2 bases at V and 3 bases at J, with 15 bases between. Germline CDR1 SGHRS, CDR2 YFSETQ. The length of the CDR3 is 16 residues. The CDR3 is CASSLGSGGPNQPQHF. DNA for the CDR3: TGCGCCAGCAGCTTAGGTTCGGGAGGACCCAATCAGCCCCAGCATTTT.

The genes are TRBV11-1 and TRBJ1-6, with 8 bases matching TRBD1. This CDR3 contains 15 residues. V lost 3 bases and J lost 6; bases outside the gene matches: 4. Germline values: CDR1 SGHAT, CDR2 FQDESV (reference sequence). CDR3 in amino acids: CASSFTGGGNSPLHF. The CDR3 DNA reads TGTGCCAGCAGCTTTACAGGGGGAGGTAATTCACCCCTCCACTTT.

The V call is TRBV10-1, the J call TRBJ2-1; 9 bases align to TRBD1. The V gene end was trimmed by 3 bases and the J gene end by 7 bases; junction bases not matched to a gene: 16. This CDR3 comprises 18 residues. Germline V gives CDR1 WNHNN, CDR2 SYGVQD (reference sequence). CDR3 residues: CASSDPPTPGTGRNEQFF. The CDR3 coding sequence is TGCGCCAGCAGTGACCCCCCTACTCCCGGGACAGGGAGAAATGAGCAGTTCTTC.

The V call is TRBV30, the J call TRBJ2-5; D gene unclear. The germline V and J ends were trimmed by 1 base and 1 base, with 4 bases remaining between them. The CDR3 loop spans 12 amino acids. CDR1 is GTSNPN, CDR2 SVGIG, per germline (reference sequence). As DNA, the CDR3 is TGTGCCTGGAGTGGCAGCCAAGAGACCCAGTACTTC. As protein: CAWSGSQETQYF. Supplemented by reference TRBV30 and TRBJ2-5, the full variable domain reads SQTIHQWPATLVQPVGSPLSLECTVEGTSNPNLYWYRQAAGRGLQLLFYSVGIGQISSEVPQNLSASRPQDRQFILSSKKLLLSDSGFYLCAWSGSQETQYFGPGTRLLVL.

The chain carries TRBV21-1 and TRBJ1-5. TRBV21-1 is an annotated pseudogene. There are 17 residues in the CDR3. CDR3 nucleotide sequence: TGTGCCAGCAGCGAAAGTCCCGGGATCCATAGCAATCAGCCCCAGCATTTT. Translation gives CASSESPGIHSNQPQHF.

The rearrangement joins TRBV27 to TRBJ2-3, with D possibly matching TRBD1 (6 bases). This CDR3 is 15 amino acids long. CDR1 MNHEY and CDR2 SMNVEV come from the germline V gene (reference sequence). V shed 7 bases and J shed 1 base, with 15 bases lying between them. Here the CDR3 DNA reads TGTGCCAGCAAACAGGGACGGGATCGCACAGATACGCAGTATTTT. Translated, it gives CASKQGRDRTDTQYF.

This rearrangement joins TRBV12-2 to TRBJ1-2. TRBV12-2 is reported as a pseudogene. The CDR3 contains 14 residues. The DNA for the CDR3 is TGTGCAAGTCGCTTAGGCGAGTTTTTCTATGGCTACACCTTC. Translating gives CASRLGEFFYGYTF.

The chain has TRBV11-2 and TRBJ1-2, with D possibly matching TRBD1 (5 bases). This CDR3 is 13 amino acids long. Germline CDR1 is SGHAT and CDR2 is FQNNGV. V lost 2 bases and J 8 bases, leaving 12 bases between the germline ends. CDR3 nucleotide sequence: TGTGCCAGCAGCTTAAACGGGGGTATCGGCTACACCTTC. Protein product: CASSLNGGIGYTF.

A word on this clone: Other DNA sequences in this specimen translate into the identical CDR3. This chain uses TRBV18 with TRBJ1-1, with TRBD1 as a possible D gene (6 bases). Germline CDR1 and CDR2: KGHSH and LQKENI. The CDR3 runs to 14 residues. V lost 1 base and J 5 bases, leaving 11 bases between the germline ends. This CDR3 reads CASSPQGVRTEAFF. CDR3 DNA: TGTGCCAGCTCACCACAGGGGGTGAGGACTGAAGCTTTCTTT. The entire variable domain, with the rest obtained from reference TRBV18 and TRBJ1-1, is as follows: NAGVMQNPRHLVRRRGQEARLRCSPMKGHSHVYWYRQLPEEGLKFMVYLQKENIIDESGMPKERFSAEFPKEGPSILRIQQVVRGDSAAYFCASSPQGVRTEAFFGQGTRLTVV.

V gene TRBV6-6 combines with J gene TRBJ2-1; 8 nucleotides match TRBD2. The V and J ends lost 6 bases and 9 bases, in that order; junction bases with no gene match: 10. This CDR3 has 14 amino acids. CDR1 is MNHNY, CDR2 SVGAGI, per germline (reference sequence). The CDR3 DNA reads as TGTGCCAGCAGCCCTGGGACTAGTAGGGTTGAGCAGTTCTTC. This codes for CASSPGTSRVEQFF.

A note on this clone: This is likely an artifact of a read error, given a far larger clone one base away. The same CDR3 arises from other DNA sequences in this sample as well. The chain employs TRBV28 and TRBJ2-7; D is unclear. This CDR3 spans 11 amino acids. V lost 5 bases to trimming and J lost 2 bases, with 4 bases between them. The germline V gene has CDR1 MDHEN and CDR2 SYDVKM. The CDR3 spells CASSVTYEQYF. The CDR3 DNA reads TGTGCCAGCAGTGTTACCTACGAGCAGTACTTC.

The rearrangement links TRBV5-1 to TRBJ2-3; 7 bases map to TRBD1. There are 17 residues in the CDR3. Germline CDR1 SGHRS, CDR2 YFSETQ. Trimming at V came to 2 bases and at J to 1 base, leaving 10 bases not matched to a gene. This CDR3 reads CASSFGYPQGGTDTQYF. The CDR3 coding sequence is TGCGCCAGCAGCTTCGGCTACCCCCAGGGGGGCACAGATACGCAGTATTTT. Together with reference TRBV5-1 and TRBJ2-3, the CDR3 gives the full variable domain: KAGVTQTPRYLIKTRGQQVTLSCSPISGHRSVSWYQQTPGQGLQFLFEYFSETQRNKGNFPGRFSGRQFSNSRSEMNVSTLELGDSALYLCASSFGYPQGGTDTQYFGPGTRLTVL.

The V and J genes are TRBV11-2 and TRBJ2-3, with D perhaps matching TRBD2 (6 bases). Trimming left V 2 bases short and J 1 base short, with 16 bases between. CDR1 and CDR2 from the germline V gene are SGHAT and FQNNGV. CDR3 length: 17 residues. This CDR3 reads CASSLRPSGLRTDTQYF. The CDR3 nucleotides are TGTGCCAGCAGCTTACGGCCATCGGGACTCCGCACAGATACGCAGTATTTT. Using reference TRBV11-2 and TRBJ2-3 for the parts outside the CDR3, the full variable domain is EAGVAQSPRYKIIEKRQSVAFWCNPISGHATLYWYQQILGQGPKLLIQFQNNGVVDDSQLPKDRFSAERLKGVDSTLKIQPAKLEDSAVYLCASSLRPSGLRTDTQYFGPGTRLTVL.

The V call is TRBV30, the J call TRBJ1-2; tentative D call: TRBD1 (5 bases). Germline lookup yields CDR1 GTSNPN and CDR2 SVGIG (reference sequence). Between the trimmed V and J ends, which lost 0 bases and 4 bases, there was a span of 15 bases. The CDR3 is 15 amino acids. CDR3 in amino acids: CAWSVPWGGGYGYTF. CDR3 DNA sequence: TGTGCCTGGAGTGTACCTTGGGGGGGAGGCTATGGCTACACCTTC.

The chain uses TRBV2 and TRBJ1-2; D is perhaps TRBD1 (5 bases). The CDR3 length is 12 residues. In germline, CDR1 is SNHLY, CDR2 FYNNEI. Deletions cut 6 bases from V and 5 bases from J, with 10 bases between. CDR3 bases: TGTGCCAGCAGGGCCGGGGCTTATGGCTACACCTTC. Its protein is CASRAGAYGYTF.

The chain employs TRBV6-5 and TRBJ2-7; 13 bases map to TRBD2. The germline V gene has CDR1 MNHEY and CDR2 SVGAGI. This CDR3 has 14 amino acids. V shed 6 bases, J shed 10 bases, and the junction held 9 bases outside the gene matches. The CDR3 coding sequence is TGTGCCAGCAGCACTAGCGGGAGGGCGCTAGGCCAGTACTTC. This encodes CASSTSGRALGQYF.

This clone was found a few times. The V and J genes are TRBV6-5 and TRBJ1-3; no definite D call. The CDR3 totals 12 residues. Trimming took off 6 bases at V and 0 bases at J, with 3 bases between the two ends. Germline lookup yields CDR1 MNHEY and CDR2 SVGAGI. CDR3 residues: CASRSSGNTIYF. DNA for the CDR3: TGTGCCAGCAGGAGCTCTGGAAACACCATATATTTT.

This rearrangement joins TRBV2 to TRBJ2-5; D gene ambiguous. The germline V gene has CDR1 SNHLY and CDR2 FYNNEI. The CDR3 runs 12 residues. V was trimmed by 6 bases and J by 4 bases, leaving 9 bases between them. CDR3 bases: TGTGCCAGCAGCCAAAACGGAGAGACCCAGTACTTC. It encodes CASSQNGETQYF.

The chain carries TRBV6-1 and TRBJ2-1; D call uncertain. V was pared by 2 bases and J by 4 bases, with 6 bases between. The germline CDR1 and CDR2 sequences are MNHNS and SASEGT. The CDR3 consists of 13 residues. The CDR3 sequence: CASSELEYNEQFF. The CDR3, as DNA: TGTGCCAGCAGTGAACTCGAATACAATGAGCAGTTCTTC.